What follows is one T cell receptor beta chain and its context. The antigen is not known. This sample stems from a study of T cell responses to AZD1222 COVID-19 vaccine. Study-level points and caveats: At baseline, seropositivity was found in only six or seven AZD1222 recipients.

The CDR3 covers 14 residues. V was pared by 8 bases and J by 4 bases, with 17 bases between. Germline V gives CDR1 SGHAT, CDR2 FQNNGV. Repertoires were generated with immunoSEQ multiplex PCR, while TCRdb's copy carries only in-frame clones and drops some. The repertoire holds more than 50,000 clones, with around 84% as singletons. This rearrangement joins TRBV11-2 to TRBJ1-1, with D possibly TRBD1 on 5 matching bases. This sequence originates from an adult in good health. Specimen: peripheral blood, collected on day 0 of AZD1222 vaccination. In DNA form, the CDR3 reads TGTGCCAGCGGGGGGACGGTGCGGGGCACTGAAGCTTTCTTT. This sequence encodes CASGGTVRGTEAFF.